This TCR beta chain derives from a study of control samples from healthy donors and cancer patients. Sequenced by immunoSEQ multiplex PCR; TCRdb stores in-frame clones only, minus some. In the table there are about 89,000 clones, more than 75% of which are singletons. The CDR3 has 12 residues. V lost 6 bases to trimming and J lost 2 bases, with 7 bases between them. This chain links TRBV12-3 or TRBV12-4 with TRBJ2-5; D remains unclear. Sequencing input: blood. The source is a woman aged 40 to 55 in good health. The CDR3 reads CASSTEQETQYF. The CDR3 region has the DNA TGTGCCAGCAGCACAGAACAAGAGACCCAGTACTTC.